These 2 T cell receptor beta chains share one sample of origin, sequenced in a study of blood T cell repertoires in COVID-19. TCRdb's table, derived via immunoSEQ multiplex PCR, lists solely in-frame clones and lacks some. The sample contains roughly 80,000 clones, roughly 87% of which appear only once. Input material: peripheral blood. These receptors were collected from a woman over 75 with active or convalescent COVID-19.

This clone came up once. The chain uses TRBV5-1 and TRBJ2-7; tentatively, D is TRBD1 (5 bases). Trimming took 4 bases from V and 0 from J, leaving 14 bases between them. Germline assignment: CDR1 SGHRS and CDR2 YFSETQ. CDR3 size: 15 residues. The CDR3 reads CASSPGHRSSYEQYF. The DNA of the CDR3 is TGCGCCAGCAGCCCTGGACATAGGAGCTCCTACGAGCAGTACTTC.

The rearrangement links TRBV25-1 to TRBJ1-6; D might be TRBD1 (5 bases). The CDR3 has 15 residues. Germline values: CDR1 MGHDK, CDR2 SYGVNS. Trimming took off 6 bases at V and 8 bases at J, with 17 bases between the two ends. Written as DNA, the CDR3 is TGTGCCAGCAGCCCTGGGGGGATTCCCCATTCACCCCTCCACTTT. Its protein is CASSPGGIPHSPLHF.